This T cell receptor beta chain was identified in a study of cytomegalovirus exposure and HLA in healthy donors. The study's findings and limits: Under in vitro conditions, a few CMV-associated chains were confirmed as specific for CMV antigens. The tendency of first-cohort TCR clusters to co-occur in the roughly 130 validation repertoires emerged from a later analysis.

This clone was counted a few times. What it binds is unknown. This table comes from immunoSEQ multiplex PCR, and its TCRdb copy is limited to in-frame clones, with some not included. Of about 260,000 clones listed, 90% are singletons. V was clipped by 7 bases and J by 2 bases, with 9 bases between them. The CDR3 spans 12 residues. CDR1 and CDR2 (germline): MNHNY, SVGAGI (reference sequence). This chain joins TRBV6-6 and TRBJ2-7, with a tentative D call TRBD2 (5 bases). Input material: PBMCs. The sequence was obtained from a woman aged 25-40 years in good health and CMV-seronegative. CDR3 in amino acids: CASTEGPYEQYF. The DNA for the CDR3 is TGTGCCAGCACCGAGGGCCCCTACGAGCAGTACTTC.